The clone carrying this T cell receptor beta chain was recorded a few times. The antigen is not known. The source of the sample is a study of T cell repertoires in cytomegalovirus infection. Study-level background: Evidence of both CMV infection and a matching HLA type came from public TCR beta signatures. Whole-study findings and limits: Summed public TCR beta family frequency identified CMV carriers bearing the relevant HLA.

With V trimmed by 3 bases and J by 0 bases, 2 bases remained unmatched. The CDR3 covers 16 residues. Germline loops: CDR1 SGHVT, CDR2 SQSDAQ. Using its own MiXCR run on the reads, TCRdb lists one record per CDR3 protein. The data show about 500,000 distinct CDR3 sequences, 25% to 35% seen once. The sample in question was cultured PBMCs, obtained from culture after CMV antigen stimulation. This receptor was taken from a human donor in good health (CMV status not recorded). Some clones in this sample may be carry-over from other donors' samples. The V call is TRBV7-4, the J call TRBJ2-1, with TRBD2 matching 10 bases. The CDR3 DNA sequence: TGTGCCAGCAGCTTCCCTAGCGGGAGCTCCTACAATGAGCAGTTCTTC. This translates into CASSFPSGSSYNEQFF.